The sequence of this T cell receptor (beta chain) was determined in a study of T cells in Graves' hyperthyroidism and ophthalmopathy. Trimming removed 5 bases at V and 7 bases at J, with 14 bases between. Germline CDR1 and CDR2: SEHNR and FQNEAQ (reference sequence). The CDR3 covers 14 residues. Amplification of TCR beta CDR3 regions was performed using RNA transcripts as template. TCR CDR3 underwent first-round RT-PCR with the HTBI primer set. TCRdb reprocessed the multiplex PCR reads via MiXCR and lists one record per CDR3 protein. Of approximately 600,000 distinct CDR3 sequences listed, 12% to 15% are singletons.

The receptor was isolated from a woman younger than 35 with Graves' ophthalmopathy. The J gene is TRBJ2-2, the V gene TRBV7-9, with TRBD2 as a possible D gene (6 bases). Sequencing was carried out using blood. CDR3 in DNA: TGTGCCAGCAGCGAGAGCGGGTTTGACGGGGAGCTGTTTTTT. It is translated as CASSESGFDGELFF.